The 31 T cell receptor beta chains in this list originate from one sample, sequenced in a study of blood T cell repertoires in COVID-19. TCRdb keeps only in-frame clones here, not all; method: immunoSEQ multiplex PCR. The table has roughly 220,000 clones, roughly 85% seen once. The sequencing sample was made of PBMCs or T cells enriched from blood (not recorded which). These receptors all come from a woman between 40 and 55 years old with acute COVID-19.

This sequence joins TRBV5-1 and TRBJ2-7; tentative D call: TRBD2 (5 bases). The length of the CDR3 is 15 residues. Trimming cost V 0 bases and J 2 bases, with 12 bases left between them. Germline assignment: CDR1 SGHRS and CDR2 YFSETQ. CDR3 residues: CASSLEAGGTYEQYF. For the CDR3, the DNA is TGCGCCAGCAGCTTGGAGGCGGGCGGAACCTACGAGCAGTACTTC.

The genes are TRBV6-2 or TRBV6-3 and TRBJ1-2; D is unclear. Trimming removed 5 bases at V and 0 bases at J, with 13 bases between. CDR1 and CDR2 from the germline V gene are MNHEY and SVGEGT. The CDR3 contains 15 residues. The CDR3 here is CASSRVALSNYGYTF. In DNA form, the CDR3 reads TGTGCCAGCAGTCGGGTTGCCCTTTCTAACTATGGCTACACCTTC.

The chain joins TRBV7-3 to TRBJ2-7; TRBD2 agrees at 7 bases. Germline-derived CDR1 and CDR2 are SGHTA and FQGTGA. This CDR3 is built from 15 residues. V shed 0 bases, J shed 6 bases, and the junction held 8 bases outside the gene matches. The DNA for the CDR3 is TGTGCCAGCAGCTTAACGGCTAGCGGAACCGGCGAGCAGTACTTC. Amino acids: CASSLTASGTGEQYF.

The chain links TRBV10-3 to TRBJ2-1; tentative D call: TRBD2 (6 bases). V was trimmed by 4 bases and J by 9 bases, leaving 19 bases between them. The germline CDR1 and CDR2 sequences are ENHRY and SYGVKD. The CDR3 covers 15 residues. CDR3 nucleotide sequence: TGTGCCATCAGTGCCGGGGGATCCCGTACAAGTGAGCAGTTCTTC. It translates to CAISAGGSRTSEQFF.

The V and J genes are TRBV6-4 and TRBJ1-1; D gene unclear. Trimming stripped 4 bases from V and 5 bases from J, with 14 bases between. The CDR3 is 14 residues long. The germline CDR1 and CDR2 sequences are MRHNA and SNTAGT. CDR3 coding DNA: TGTGCCAGCAGTGTTGCTAGCGGGTCGACTGAAGCTTTCTTT. This encodes CASSVASGSTEAFF.

This clone was detected only once. The chain combines TRBV9 with TRBJ1-2, with D hard to call. The V end lost 4 bases, the J end lost 8 bases, and 12 bases lay between the germline ends. Germline assignment: CDR1 SGDLS and CDR2 YYNGEE. The CDR3 has 12 residues. The CDR3 nucleotides read TGTGCCAGCAGCCCAGGCGGGAAAGGCTACACCTTC. It encodes CASSPGGKGYTF.

The chain joins TRBV4-3 to TRBJ2-2; 7 positions match TRBD2. The V and J ends lost 1 base and 1 base, in that order; junction bases with no gene match: 3. CDR3 length: 16 residues. Germline lookup yields CDR1 LGHNA and CDR2 YSLEER. CDR3 sequence (DNA): TGCGCCAGCAGCCAAGCCGTAGCGGGGAACACCGGGGAGCTGTTTTTT. It translates to CASSQAVAGNTGELFF.

The V and J genes are TRBV20-1 and TRBJ2-1; 8 bases map to TRBD2. This CDR3 is built from 15 residues. J gave up 9 bases and V 3 bases, and 13 bases lay outside the gene matches. CDR1 is DFQATT, CDR2 SNEGSKA, per germline (reference sequence). The DNA of the CDR3 is TGCAGTGCTAGTCTTTGGCGGGAGGCAATCCCTGAGCAGTTCTTC. Its translation: CSASLWREAIPEQFF.

The gene calls are TRBV7-9 and TRBJ1-1; 8 bases agree with TRBD1. J was trimmed by 4 bases and V by 3 bases; bases with no gene match: 7. The length of the CDR3 is 15 residues. Germline CDR1 SEHNR, CDR2 FQNEAQ (reference sequence). CDR3: CASSFTGGLGTEAFF. In DNA form, the CDR3 reads TGTGCCAGCAGCTTCACAGGGGGATTGGGCACTGAAGCTTTCTTT.

CDR3 nucleotides: TGTGCCAGCAGATCAGCCGGGGGAGAGCAGTACTTC. It codes for CASRSAGGEQYF. The chain couples TRBV7-9 to TRBJ2-7; tentatively, D is TRBD2 (6 bases). This CDR3 spans 12 amino acids. Germline CDR1 is SEHNR and CDR2 is FQNEAQ (reference sequence). V shed 6 bases and J shed 7 bases, with 13 bases lying between them.

This chain links TRBV28 with TRBJ1-5; perhaps TRBD1 as D (6 bases). CDR1 MDHEN and CDR2 SYDVKM come from the germline V gene. The CDR3 has 16 amino acids. Between the trimmed V and J ends, which lost 5 bases and 2 bases, there was a span of 16 bases. The chain's CDR3 is CASSRFRGTGNQPQHF. In nucleotides, the CDR3 is TGTGCCAGCAGTCGATTCAGGGGCACGGGCAATCAGCCCCAGCATTTT.

V is TRBV19 and J is TRBJ2-1; TRBD2 matches at 12 bases. The CDR3 length is 17 residues. Germline CDR1 reads LNHDA; CDR2 reads SQIVND (reference sequence). The V and J ends lost 5 bases and 4 bases, in that order; junction bases with no gene match: 9. The DNA of the CDR3 is TGTGCCAGTAGTCAAATCGGACTAGCGGGAAGGTACAATGAGCAGTTCTTC. Translation gives CASSQIGLAGRYNEQFF.

The chain uses TRBV24-1 and TRBJ1-2; the D gene is possibly TRBD1 (5 bases). The germline CDR1 and CDR2 sequences are KGHDR and SFDVKD. Trimming stripped 5 bases from V and 5 bases from J, with 11 bases between. CDR3 length equals 13 residues. The CDR3 DNA follows: TGTGCCACCAGTGTCCGACAGATGTATGGCTACACCTTC. Encoded protein: CATSVRQMYGYTF.

The J gene is TRBJ2-1, the V gene TRBV30; TRBD2 matches at 10 bases. The CDR3 totals 15 residues. Per germline, CDR1 GTSNPN and CDR2 SVGIG (reference sequence). With 6 bases clipped from V and 8 bases from J, the junction kept 13 bases outside the gene matches. Written as DNA, the CDR3 is TGTGCCTGCTCCCTTGGGGCTAGCGGGAGTGATGAGCAGTTCTTC. It specifies CACSLGASGSDEQFF.

This clone occurred once. This chain links TRBV5-1 with TRBJ1-2, with a weak D call TRBD1 (5 bases). This CDR3 region has 14 residues. V was trimmed by 4 bases and J by 5 bases, leaving 15 bases between them. Germline V lookup: CDR1 SGHRS, CDR2 YFSETQ. The CDR3 sequence is CASSQGSPEYGYTF. CDR3 DNA sequence: TGCGCCAGCAGCCAGGGTTCTCCTGAGTATGGCTACACCTTC.

This rearrangement joins TRBV5-1 to TRBJ2-5; 7 bases align to TRBD1. J lost 0 bases, V lost 4 bases, and 6 bases had no gene match. The CDR3 loop spans 15 amino acids. Germline V CDR1 and CDR2: SGHRS, YFSETQ. The CDR3, as DNA: TGCGCCAGCAGCATAGGGACAGCTCACCAAGAGACCCAGTACTTC. The encoded protein is CASSIGTAHQETQYF.

This sequence joins TRBV3-1 (or the pseudogene TRBV3-2) and TRBJ1-3; 8 positions match TRBD1. Per the germline V gene, CDR1 is LGHDT and CDR2 is YNNKEL (reference sequence). The CDR3 runs to 17 residues. V lost 1 base, J lost 4 bases, and 9 bases stayed unmatched. CDR3 coding DNA: TGTGCCAGCAGCCAAGGCGGGCAGGGGGCGCGGGGAAACACCATATATTTT. Its translation: CASSQGGQGARGNTIYF.

The table lists this clone with a count of one. J is TRBJ1-5 and V is TRBV27; a possible D gene is TRBD1 (5 bases). This CDR3 has 14 residues. Germline V CDR1 and CDR2: MNHEY, SMNVEV (reference sequence). Trimming took 4 bases from V and 2 from J, leaving 9 bases between them. Here the CDR3 DNA reads TGTGCCAGCAGTTGGGGCGGTGGCAATCAGCCCCAGCATTTT. This gives the protein CASSWGGGNQPQHF.

This clone appeared once. The gene calls are TRBV27 and TRBJ1-1, with D possibly matching TRBD1 (5 bases). The length of the CDR3 is 15 residues. V was pared by 7 bases and J by 4 bases, with 19 bases between. Germline V gives CDR1 MNHEY, CDR2 SMNVEV (reference sequence). The CDR3 loop reads CASTGLGGKATEAFF. CDR3 DNA: TGTGCCAGCACTGGCCTCGGGGGGAAGGCCACTGAAGCTTTCTTT.

The chain links TRBV18 to TRBJ1-1, with D possibly TRBD1 on 5 matching bases. The V gene's germline CDR1 is KGHSH and CDR2 LQKENI. Trimming took off 4 bases at V and 0 bases at J, with 6 bases between the two ends. The length of the CDR3 is 13 residues. CDR3: CASSQGMNTEAFF. CDR3 DNA sequence: TGTGCCAGCTCACAGGGGATGAACACTGAAGCTTTCTTT.

Concerning this clone itself: Other DNA sequences in the same sample also yield this CDR3. This chain joins TRBV19 and TRBJ2-7; 7 bases are a match to TRBD1. There are 14 residues in the CDR3. V was pared by 1 base and J by 2 bases, with 2 bases of the junction left unmatched. Germline CDR1 reads LNHDA; CDR2 reads SQIVND (reference sequence). For the CDR3, the DNA is TGTGCCAGTAGTATAGGGACAGGTCCCTACGAGCAGTACTTC. It is translated as CASSIGTGPYEQYF.

This sequence joins TRBV28 and TRBJ2-1, with TRBD2 matching over 14 bases. The germline V gene has CDR1 MDHEN and CDR2 SYDVKM. There are 19 residues in the CDR3. With 6 bases clipped from V and 1 base from J, the junction kept 11 bases outside the gene matches. Here the CDR3 DNA reads TGTGCCAGCAGCCGACCCGGGACTAGCGGGAGAGGATCCTACAATGAGCAGTTCTTC. Translating it yields CASSRPGTSGRGSYNEQFF. Full variable domain (remainder filled in from reference TRBV28 and TRBJ2-1): DVKVTQSSRYLVKRTGEKVFLECVQDMDHENMFWYRQDPGLGLRLIYFSYDVKMKEKGDIPEGYSVSREKKERFSLILESASTNQTSMYLCASSRPGTSGRGSYNEQFFGPGTRLTVL.

The chain is built from TRBV3-1 (or the pseudogene TRBV3-2) and TRBJ1-1, with D possibly TRBD1 on 5 matching bases. CDR3 length equals 16 residues. The germline CDR1 and CDR2 sequences are LGHDT and YNNKEL (reference sequence). Trimming took off 5 bases at V and 3 bases at J, with 19 bases between the two ends. The chain's CDR3 is CASSCGHGRVDTEAFF. CDR3 bases: TGTGCCAGCAGCTGCGGACACGGAAGGGTTGACACTGAAGCTTTCTTT.

The J gene is TRBJ1-6, the V gene TRBV5-1, with TRBD1 matching 7 bases. J lost 7 bases, V lost 2 bases, and 6 bases had no gene match. This CDR3 has 15 amino acids. The germline V gene encodes CDR1 SGHRS and CDR2 YFSETQ. The CDR3 here is CASSFGDSPNSPLHF. CDR3 bases: TGCGCCAGCAGCTTCGGGGACAGCCCCAATTCACCCCTCCACTTT. Looking up the rest from reference TRBV5-1 and TRBJ1-6 gives the full variable domain: KAGVTQTPRYLIKTRGQQVTLSCSPISGHRSVSWYQQTPGQGLQFLFEYFSETQRNKGNFPGRFSGRQFSNSRSEMNVSTLELGDSALYLCASSFGDSPNSPLHFGNGTRLTVT.

This clone was found once. DNA for the CDR3: TGTGCCAGTCAGAGGGGGACCGGGGAGCTGTTTTTT. This translates into CASQRGTGELFF. This chain uses TRBV7-9 with TRBJ2-2; possible D gene TRBD1, 6 bases. This CDR3 is built from 12 residues. The V end lost 9 bases, the J end lost 5 bases, and 10 bases lay between the germline ends. Germline V gene sequence: CDR1 SEHNR, CDR2 FQNEAQ (reference sequence).

The chain links TRBV9 to TRBJ2-7, with D perhaps TRBD1 (6 bases). V dropped 0 bases and J dropped 6 bases, with 19 bases sitting between them. Germline V gives CDR1 SGDLS, CDR2 YYNGEE. The CDR3 length is 16 residues. Here the CDR3 reads CASSVGEGDAWGEQYF. CDR3 nucleotides: TGTGCCAGCAGCGTAGGAGAGGGGGACGCGTGGGGCGAGCAGTACTTC.

The rearrangement links TRBV4-1 to TRBJ2-2, with 8 bases aligning to TRBD1. This CDR3 is 17 amino acids long. Germline trimming cut 1 base from V and 4 bases from J; bases unmatched to any gene: 8. Germline CDR1 and CDR2: MGHRA and YSYEKL. This CDR3 is CASSQASDRGGTGELFF. In DNA form, the CDR3 reads TGCGCCAGCAGCCAAGCGTCCGACAGGGGAGGCACCGGGGAGCTGTTTTTT.

This clone appeared once. V and J are TRBV29-1 and TRBJ2-5, with 7 nucleotides matching TRBD2. The CDR3 is 14 amino acids. CDR1 SQVTM and CDR2 ANQGSEA come from the germline V gene. After removal of 8 bases from V and 4 bases from J, the junction contained 13 bases not matched to a gene. CDR3 protein: CSSRAGASGETQYF. In nucleotides, the CDR3 is TGCAGCTCAAGGGCGGGAGCTTCGGGAGAGACCCAGTACTTC.

V is TRBV27 and J is TRBJ2-5, with D possibly matching TRBD1 (6 bases). CDR1 and CDR2 (germline): MNHEY, SMNVEV (reference sequence). The V end was cut by 1 base, the J end by 2 bases, with 11 bases between. This CDR3 has 15 residues. The CDR3 DNA reads TGTGCCAGCAGTTTATACTTCGGACAGCAAGAGACCCAGTACTTC. Translating it yields CASSLYFGQQETQYF.

This chain links TRBV18 with TRBJ2-7, with 11 positions matching TRBD1. The CDR3 loop spans 15 amino acids. V shed 2 bases and J 5 bases; nucleotides not matched to a gene: 5. Germline CDR1 reads KGHSH; CDR2 reads LQKENI. CDR3 residues: CASSPAGTGGHEQYF. The CDR3 DNA reads TGTGCCAGCTCACCAGCTGGGACAGGGGGGCACGAGCAGTACTTC.

The chain links TRBV7-7 to TRBJ2-1; 14 bases are shared with TRBD2. CDR1 is SSHAT and CDR2 is FNYEAQ in the germline V gene (reference sequence). The CDR3 runs 19 residues. V shed 0 bases and J 9 bases; nucleotides not matched to a gene: 13. The CDR3 nucleotides read TGTGCCAGCAGCTTAGCCGCAGGGACTAGCGGGAGAGATATGGGTGAGCAGTTCTTC. Translation: CASSLAAGTSGRDMGEQFF.